These 9 T cell receptor beta chains were sequenced from one sample in a study of identical twins. Via MiXCR, TCRdb re-called the 5' RACE reads, giving one row per CDR3 protein. The top ten hold roughly 1.6% of the sample, which has around 650,000 distinct CDR3 sequences, 7.1% seen once. The same data also went into a second study, on yellow fever vaccine responses in identical twins.

The sequenced material came from PBMCs. Source of these receptors: a woman aged 18-29 years in good health.

The chain recombines TRBV2 with TRBJ2-5; D call uncertain. Trimming cost V 8 bases and J 2 bases, with 6 bases left between them. Germline values: CDR1 SNHLY, CDR2 FYNNEI. This CDR3 region has 11 residues. CDR3 region: CASVMQETQYF. In DNA form, the CDR3 reads TGTGCCAGCGTGATGCAAGAGACCCAGTACTTC.

In this sample, this clonotype turned up a few times. The chain employs TRBV25-1 and TRBJ1-6, with a weak D call TRBD1 (5 bases). This CDR3 is built from 17 residues. Germline loops: CDR1 MGHDK, CDR2 SYGVNS. V was trimmed by 1 base and J by 7 bases, leaving 17 bases between them. The CDR3 nucleotides read TGTGCCAGCAGTGAATTTGGAGGGGAAATTCAGAATTCACCCCTCCACTTT. As protein: CASSEFGGEIQNSPLHF.

V is TRBV6-5 and J is TRBJ1-2; D not certain. Deletions cut 6 bases from V and 9 bases from J, with 11 bases between. Germline-derived CDR1 and CDR2 are MNHEY and SVGAGI. CDR3 length: 11 residues. CDR3 in DNA: TGTGCCAGCAGGGAGGACTCCAGCTACACCTTC. It translates to CASREDSSYTF.

To note about this clonotype: With a much larger clone just one base away, this may be a read error. This chain links TRBV5-1 with TRBJ2-3, with D unclear. In germline, CDR1 is SGHRS, CDR2 YFSETQ. The CDR3 runs 13 residues. Trimming cost V 9 bases and J 0 bases, with 11 bases left between them. The CDR3 loop reads CANRSDSTDTQYF. In DNA form, the CDR3 reads TGCGCCAACAGATCTGACAGCACAGATACGCAGTATTTT.

The gene calls are TRBV10-3 and TRBJ2-5, with D possibly matching TRBD2 (5 bases). V was clipped by 2 bases and J by 5 bases, with 15 bases between them. The germline V gene has CDR1 ENHRY and CDR2 SYGVKD. This CDR3 spans 15 amino acids. For the CDR3, the DNA is TGTGCCATCAGTGAGACCCTAACTAGAGGGGAGACCCAGTACTTC. Translating it yields CAISETLTRGETQYF.

This clonotype was observed at least ten times. The rearrangement joins TRBV28 to TRBJ2-7; D call uncertain. CDR1 is MDHEN, CDR2 SYDVKM, per germline. V lost 3 bases, J lost 5 bases, and 11 bases lay in between. CDR3 length: 13 residues. This chain's CDR3 is CASSFGPANEQYF. The CDR3 coding sequence is TGTGCCAGCAGTTTCGGCCCCGCCAACGAGCAGTACTTC.

The chain has TRBV9 and TRBJ2-5; TRBD2 matches at 10 bases. V was pared by 4 bases and J by 10 bases, with 13 bases of the junction left unmatched. The germline V gene has CDR1 SGDLS and CDR2 YYNGEE. The CDR3 totals 15 residues. This CDR3 is CASSPHPAGGVDQYF. The CDR3 DNA reads TGTGCCAGCAGCCCCCACCCAGCGGGGGGGGTGGACCAGTACTTC.

This clonotype was counted only a few times. The V and J genes are TRBV24-1 and TRBJ2-5; D may match TRBD1 or TRBD2 (5 bases each). The CDR3 has 16 amino acids. Germline CDR1 KGHDR, CDR2 SFDVKD. Trimming removed 5 bases from V and 1 base from J, with 16 bases in between. The CDR3 spells CATSGPGPVGQETQYF. In DNA, the CDR3 is TGTGCCACCAGTGGCCCGGGGCCCGTCGGCCAAGAGACCCAGTACTTC.

In this sample, this clonotype turned up a few times. The chain recombines TRBV3-1 with TRBJ1-1; no definite D call. CDR1 is LGHDT, CDR2 YNNKEL, per germline (reference sequence). Trimming pared 1 base from V and 4 bases from J, leaving 10 bases between. CDR3 length equals 14 residues. The chain's CDR3 is CASSQAKRGTEAFF. CDR3 bases: TGTGCCAGCAGCCAAGCTAAAAGAGGCACTGAAGCTTTCTTT.